The T cell receptor (beta chain) described here comes from a study of T cell repertoires in cytomegalovirus infection. Across the study: The authors relied on CMV epitopes, both recently identified HLA-C-restricted and well-studied HLA-B-restricted. From public TCR beta signatures came an indication of both CMV infection and matching HLA type. Notes on the study in general: Summed frequency of shared TCR beta families picked out CMV carriers who also had the relevant HLA. Ex vivo, HLA-C-restricted CMV-specific TCR beta clonotypes prevailed over the rest of the response.

Trimming took 3 bases from V and 12 from J; bases not matched to a gene: 2. This CDR3 comprises 12 residues. The germline gives CDR1 LNHDA, CDR2 SQIVND (reference sequence). As concerns this clonotype: As yet, its antigen is unknown.

In TCRdb, the reads were re-called with MiXCR into one record per CDR3 protein. The repertoire consists of approximately 730,000 distinct CDR3 sequences, with 29% occurring once and the leading ten covering less than 15%. The clonotype was recovered from a human donor in good health (CMV status not recorded). Some clones in this sample may be carry-over from other donors' samples. The chain uses TRBV19 and TRBJ2-1; 10 nucleotides match TRBD1. The sample consisted of cultured CD8+ T cells from PBMCs, taken from culture after CMV antigen stimulation. CDR3 in DNA: TGTGCCAGTAGTATTTGGGACAGGGGGCAGTTCTTC. Protein: CASSIWDRGQFF.